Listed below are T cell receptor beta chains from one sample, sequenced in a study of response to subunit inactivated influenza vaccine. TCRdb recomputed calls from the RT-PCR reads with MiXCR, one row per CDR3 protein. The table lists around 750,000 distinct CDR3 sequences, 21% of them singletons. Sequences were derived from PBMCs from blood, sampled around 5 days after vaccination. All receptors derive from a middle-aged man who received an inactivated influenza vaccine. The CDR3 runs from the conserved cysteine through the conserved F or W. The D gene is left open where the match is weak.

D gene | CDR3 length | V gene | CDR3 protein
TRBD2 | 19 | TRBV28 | CASSFKGSVAGLALDTQYF
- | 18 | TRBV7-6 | CASSLDASTWSSYNEQFF
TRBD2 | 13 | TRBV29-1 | CSVAGRAHNEQFF
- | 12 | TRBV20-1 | CSAPSYSHEQFF
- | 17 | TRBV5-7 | CASSFVKATASTYEQYF
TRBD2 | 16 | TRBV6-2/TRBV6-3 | CASSRTSGESSGELFF
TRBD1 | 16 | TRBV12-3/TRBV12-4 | CASSRRQGIGDTEAFF
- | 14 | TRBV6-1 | CASSTFSVGETQYF
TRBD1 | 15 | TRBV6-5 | CASSYADQGAGELFF
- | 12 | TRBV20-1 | CSARGMNTEAFF
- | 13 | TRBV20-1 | CSARGHGGTEAFF
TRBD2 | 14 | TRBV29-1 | CSVELAGVRDTQYF
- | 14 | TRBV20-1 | CSASPISTNEKLFF
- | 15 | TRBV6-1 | CASSRGQGLTGELFF
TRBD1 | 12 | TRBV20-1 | CSGNRGHDEQYF
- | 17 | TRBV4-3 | CASSQGAADLLSDEQFF
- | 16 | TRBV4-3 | CASSPAIVANTGELFF
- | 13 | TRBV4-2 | CASSQVSRTEAFF
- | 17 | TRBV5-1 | CASSNLRGRGGSYEQYF
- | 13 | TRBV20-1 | CSARRGGDYGQFF